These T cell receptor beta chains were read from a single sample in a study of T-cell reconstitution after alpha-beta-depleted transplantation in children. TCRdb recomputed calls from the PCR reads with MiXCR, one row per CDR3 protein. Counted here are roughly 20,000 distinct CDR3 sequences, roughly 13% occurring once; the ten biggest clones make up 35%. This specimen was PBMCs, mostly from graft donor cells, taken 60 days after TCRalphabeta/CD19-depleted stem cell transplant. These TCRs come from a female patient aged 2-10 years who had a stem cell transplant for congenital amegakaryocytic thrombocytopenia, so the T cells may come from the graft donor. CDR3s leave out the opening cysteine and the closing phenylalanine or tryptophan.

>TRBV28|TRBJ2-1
ASLSGIADNEQF
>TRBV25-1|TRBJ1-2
ASSESIANYGYT
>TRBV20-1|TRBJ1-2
SATDSYGYT
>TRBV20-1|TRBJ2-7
SARDGTGSYEQY
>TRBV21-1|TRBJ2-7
ASSPSGPYYEQY
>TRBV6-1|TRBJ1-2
AGYRGRGYGYT
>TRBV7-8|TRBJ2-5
ASFSALHRETQY
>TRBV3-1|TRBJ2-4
ASSQEGLTAKNIQY
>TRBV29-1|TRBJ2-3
SVESDGDTQY
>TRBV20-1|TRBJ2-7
SAESGTLAYEQY
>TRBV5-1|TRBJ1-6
ASSFDYNSPLH
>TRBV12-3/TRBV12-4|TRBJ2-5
ASSLQVWGQETQY
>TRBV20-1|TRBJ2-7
SARSPRDSYEQY
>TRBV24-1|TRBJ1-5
ATSGQHNQPQH
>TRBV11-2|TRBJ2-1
ASSWGQTGSEF
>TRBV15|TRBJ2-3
ATSSKRVRDTQY
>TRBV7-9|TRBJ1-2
ASSLGGSYT
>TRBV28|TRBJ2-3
ASKTSTDTQY
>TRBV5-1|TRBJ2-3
ASSLQGADTQY
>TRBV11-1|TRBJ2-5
ASSLAETQY
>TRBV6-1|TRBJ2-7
ASSASGSYEQY
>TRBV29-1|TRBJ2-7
SVESSEKIYEQY
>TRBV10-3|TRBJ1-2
AISEPRQYFGYT
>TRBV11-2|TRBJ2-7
ASTNPTGMSEQY
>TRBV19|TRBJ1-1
ASSMMGPWDRDTEAF
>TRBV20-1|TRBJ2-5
SADTRLAGAWETQY
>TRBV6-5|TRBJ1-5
ASDLYSNQPQH
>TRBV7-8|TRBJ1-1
ASSPSTGLNTEAF
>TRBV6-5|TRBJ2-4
ASSSLGRGIQY
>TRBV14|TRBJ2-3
ASSPRDTYTDTQY
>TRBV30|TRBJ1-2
AWTRKFIYGYT
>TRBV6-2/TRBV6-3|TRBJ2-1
ASSYAQGLAGVSNEQF
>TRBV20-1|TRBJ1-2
SAHRLYGGGYT
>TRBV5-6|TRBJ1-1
ASSLSGEAF